The 16 T cell receptor beta chains given below trace back to one sample, sequenced in a study of blood T cell repertoires in COVID-19. Profiling relied on immunoSEQ multiplex PCR, and the TCRdb table lists in-frame clones only, not all of them. The sample contains 200,000 to 250,000 clones, around 80% of which appear only once. Specimen: peripheral blood. The receptor source for this set is a woman aged 70 to 79 with acute or convalescent COVID-19.

The chain couples TRBV5-1 to TRBJ2-5; 11 positions match TRBD2. The CDR3 has 17 residues. The V gene's germline CDR1 is SGHRS and CDR2 YFSETQ. V dropped 2 bases and J dropped 6; count of bases not matched to a gene: 12. The CDR3 DNA reads as TGCGCCAGCAGCTTCTCCTACATAGCGGGGGGGCTGAAGACCCAGTACTTC. This sequence encodes CASSFSYIAGGLKTQYF.

The rearrangement joins TRBV19 to TRBJ2-1, with TRBD1 as a possible D gene (6 bases). CDR3 length: 16 amino acids. The germline V gene encodes CDR1 LNHDA and CDR2 SQIVND (reference sequence). Deletions cut 5 bases from V and 8 bases from J, with 22 bases between. DNA for the CDR3: TGTGCCAGTAGTTCCCGGGGACAAGGCAGTGGGGATGAGCAGTTCTTC. Translating gives CASSSRGQGSGDEQFF.

There are a few counts of this clone. The chain is built from TRBV24-1 and TRBJ1-2, with D possibly matching TRBD1 (6 bases). CDR1 KGHDR and CDR2 SFDVKD come from the germline V gene. V was shortened by 4 bases and J by 8 bases, with 10 bases between the two germline ends. The CDR3 contains 12 residues. The CDR3 loop reads CATSEQDRGYTF. In DNA, the CDR3 is TGTGCCACCAGTGAGCAAGACAGGGGCTACACCTTC.

The rearrangement links TRBV6-1 to TRBJ2-7; the match to TRBD1 covers 10 bases. The V segment lost 3 bases and the J segment 0 bases; nucleotides outside the gene matches: 2. Looked up from germline, CDR1 is MNHNS and CDR2 is SASEGT. The CDR3 has 15 amino acids. The CDR3 loop reads CASSETGGTSYEQYF. The CDR3 nucleotides read TGTGCCAGCAGTGAGACAGGGGGCACCTCCTACGAGCAGTACTTC.

V gene TRBV4-1 combines with J gene TRBJ2-3; 7 nucleotides align to TRBD1. The V gene end was trimmed by 2 bases and the J gene end by 2 bases; junction bases not matched to a gene: 4. CDR1 is MGHRA and CDR2 is YSYEKL in the germline V gene. The CDR3 length is 15 residues. The CDR3 sequence is CASSQPDRDTDTQYF. CDR3 DNA: TGCGCCAGCAGCCAACCCGACAGGGACACAGATACGCAGTATTTT.

The genes are TRBV30 and TRBJ1-1; 11 nucleotides line up with TRBD1. Germline V gene data show CDR1 as GTSNPN and CDR2 as SVGIG (reference sequence). Unmatched junction bases numbered 4, after V lost 2 bases and J lost 2 bases. The CDR3 extends over 15 amino acids. CDR3 in amino acids: CAWSRTGGSNTEAFF. The DNA of the CDR3 is TGTGCCTGGAGTAGGACAGGGGGCTCTAACACTGAAGCTTTCTTT.

The chain employs TRBV5-1 and TRBJ1-5; the match to TRBD1 covers 7 bases. V lost 4 bases to trimming and J lost 7 bases; unmatched junction nucleotides: 5. CDR1 and CDR2 from the germline V gene are SGHRS and YFSETQ. The CDR3 runs 13 residues. The CDR3 DNA reads TGCGCCAGCAGCGTACAGGGGAACCAGCCCCAGCATTTT. Protein: CASSVQGNQPQHF.

The chain recombines TRBV5-1 with TRBJ2-3, with D uncertain. The germline V gene has CDR1 SGHRS and CDR2 YFSETQ. The CDR3 covers 16 residues. V dropped 0 bases and J dropped 2 bases, with 13 bases sitting between them. The CDR3 sequence: CASSLALDTSTDTQYF. The DNA of the CDR3 is TGCGCCAGCAGCTTGGCCTTAGATACGTCCACAGATACGCAGTATTTT.

This clone turned up a few times. The J gene is TRBJ2-5, the V gene TRBV29-1; 10 bases are shared with TRBD1. Germline CDR1 SQVTM, CDR2 ANQGSEA. The CDR3 runs 14 residues. V shed 4 bases and J 4 bases; nucleotides not matched to a gene: 6. The DNA of the CDR3 is TGCAGCGTTGCGGGGACAGGGGTCATAGAGACCCAGTACTTC. Its translation is CSVAGTGVIETQYF. The full variable domain, completed using reference TRBV29-1 and TRBJ2-5, is SAVISQKPSRDICQRGTSLTIQCQVDSQVTMMFWYRQQPGQSLTLIATANQGSEATYESGFVIDKFPISRPNLTFSTLTVSNMSPEDSSIYLCSVAGTGVIETQYFGPGTRLLVL.

The J gene is TRBJ1-1, the V gene TRBV5-1; 7 nucleotides agree with TRBD1. Germline V gene lookup returns CDR1 SGHRS and CDR2 YFSETQ. The CDR3 extends over 13 amino acids. The ends lost 0 bases at V and 10 bases at J; junction bases unmatched: 6. CDR3 sequence (DNA): TGCGCCAGCAGCTTGGAAAGGGGGCGCGGAGCTTTCTTT. It specifies CASSLERGRGAFF.

The chain couples TRBV9 to TRBJ2-1; 8 nucleotides align to TRBD2. The V gene end was trimmed by 4 bases and the J gene end by 5 bases; junction bases not matched to a gene: 8. This CDR3 spans 15 amino acids. Germline CDR1 reads SGDLS; CDR2 reads YYNGEE. In DNA form, the CDR3 reads TGTGCCAGCAGCACCGGCGGGGGGCCCAACAATGAGCAGTTCTTC. Protein sequence: CASSTGGGPNNEQFF. The full variable domain, rest sourced from reference TRBV9 and TRBJ2-1, is DSGVTQTPKHLITATGQRVTLRCSPRSGDLSVYWYQQSLDQGLQFLIQYYNGEERAKGNILERFSAQQFPDLHSELNLSSLELGDSALYFCASSTGGGPNNEQFFGPGTRLTVL.

V gene TRBV4-3 combines with J gene TRBJ2-3; TRBD2 agrees at 15 bases. Germline-derived CDR1 and CDR2 are LGHNA and YSLEER. This CDR3 contains 21 residues. V shed 2 bases and J 2 bases; nucleotides not matched to a gene: 14. The CDR3 region is CASSQLPGTSGGSTDTDTQYF. The CDR3 nucleotides read TGCGCCAGCAGCCAACTCCCAGGGACTAGCGGGGGGTCAACAGACACAGATACGCAGTATTTT.

To note about this clone: The same CDR3 also results from other DNA sequences found in this sample. The chain recombines TRBV11-3 with TRBJ2-5; D perhaps matches TRBD1 (6 bases). V lost 1 base and J 5 bases, leaving 11 bases between the germline ends. Per germline, CDR1 SGHNT and CDR2 YENEEA. The CDR3 sequence is 14 residues long. Here the CDR3 DNA reads TGTGCCAGCAGCTTAGGAGGGGGTAGCGAGACCCAGTACTTC. Its translation is CASSLGGGSETQYF.

This clone was counted only a few times. The chain joins TRBV10-2 to TRBJ2-3; the match to TRBD1 covers 7 bases. The CDR3 has 13 residues. V dropped 2 bases and J dropped 5; count of bases not matched to a gene: 1. Germline V gives CDR1 WSHSY, CDR2 SAAADI. The CDR3 loop is CASSEAGGDTQYF. DNA of the CDR3: TGCGCCAGCAGTGAGGCAGGGGGAGATACGCAGTATTTT.

This chain connects TRBV11-2 to TRBJ2-1; D not resolved. With 2 bases removed from V and 0 bases from J, the gap between germline ends came to 5 bases. This CDR3 region has 14 residues. The V gene's germline CDR1 is SGHAT and CDR2 FQNNGV. The CDR3 spells CASSLPSSYNEQFF. The CDR3 nucleotides are TGTGCCAGCAGCTTACCCAGCTCCTACAATGAGCAGTTCTTC.

The CDR3 DNA is TGTGCCAGCAGTGAAAGTTTCGGACAGGGAAATGAAAAACTGTTTTTT. Residues: CASSESFGQGNEKLFF. The chain employs TRBV6-1 and TRBJ1-4, with 8 nucleotides matching TRBD1. The V segment lost 2 bases and the J segment 5 bases; nucleotides outside the gene matches: 7. Germline V lookup: CDR1 MNHNS, CDR2 SASEGT. CDR3 length: 16 amino acids.